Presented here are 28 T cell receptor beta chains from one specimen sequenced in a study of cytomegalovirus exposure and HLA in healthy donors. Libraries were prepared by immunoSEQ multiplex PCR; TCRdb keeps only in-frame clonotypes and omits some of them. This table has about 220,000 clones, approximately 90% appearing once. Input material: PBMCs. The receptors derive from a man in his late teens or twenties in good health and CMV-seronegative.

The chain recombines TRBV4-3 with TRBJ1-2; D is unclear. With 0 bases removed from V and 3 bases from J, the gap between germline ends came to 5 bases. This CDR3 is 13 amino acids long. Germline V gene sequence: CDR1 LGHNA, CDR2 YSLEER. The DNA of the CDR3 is TGCGCCAGCAGCCAAGATGGCCACTATGGCTACACCTTC. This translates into CASSQDGHYGYTF.

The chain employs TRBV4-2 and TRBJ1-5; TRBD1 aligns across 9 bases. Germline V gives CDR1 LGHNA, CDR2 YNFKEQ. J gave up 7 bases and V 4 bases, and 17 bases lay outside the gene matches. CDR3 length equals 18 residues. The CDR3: CASSPMGIGQGSLQPQHF. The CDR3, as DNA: TGTGCCAGCAGCCCAATGGGAATTGGACAGGGGAGTTTGCAGCCCCAGCATTTT.

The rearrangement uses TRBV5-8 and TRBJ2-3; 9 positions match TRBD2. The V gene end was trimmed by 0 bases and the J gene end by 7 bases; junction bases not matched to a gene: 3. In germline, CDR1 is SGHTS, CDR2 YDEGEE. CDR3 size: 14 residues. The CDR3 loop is CASSLEAGGNTQYF. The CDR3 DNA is TGTGCCAGCAGCTTGGAAGCGGGAGGAAATACGCAGTATTTT.

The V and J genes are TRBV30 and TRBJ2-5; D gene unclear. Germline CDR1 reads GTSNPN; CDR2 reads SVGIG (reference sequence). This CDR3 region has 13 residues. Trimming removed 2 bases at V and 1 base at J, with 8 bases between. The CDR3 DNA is TGTGCCTGGAGTTTGGGCACCCAAGAGACCCAGTACTTC. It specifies CAWSLGTQETQYF.

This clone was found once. The CDR3 nucleotides are TGTGCCAGCAGTTTGGGCAGACGGACTAGCCCAACCGGGGAGCTGTTTTTT. It is translated as CASSLGRRTSPTGELFF. This chain connects TRBV27 to TRBJ2-2, with 8 bases matching TRBD2. This CDR3 comprises 17 residues. Germline V gene data show CDR1 as MNHEY and CDR2 as SMNVEV (reference sequence). Trimming removed 3 bases from V and 5 bases from J; junction bases left unmatched: 11.

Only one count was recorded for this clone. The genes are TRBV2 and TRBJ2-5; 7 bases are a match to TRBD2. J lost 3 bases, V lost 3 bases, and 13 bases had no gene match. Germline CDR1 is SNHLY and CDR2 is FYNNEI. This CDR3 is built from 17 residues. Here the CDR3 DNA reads TGTGCCAGCAGTGACATATCGTGGAACCGGGGGGAAGAGACCCAGTACTTC. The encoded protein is CASSDISWNRGEETQYF. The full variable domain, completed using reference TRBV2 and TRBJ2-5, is EPEVTQTPSHQVTQMGQEVILRCVPISNHLYFYWYRQILGQKVEFLVSFYNNEISEKSEIFDDQFSVERPDGSNFTLKIRSTKLEDSAMYFCASSDISWNRGEETQYFGPGTRLLVL.

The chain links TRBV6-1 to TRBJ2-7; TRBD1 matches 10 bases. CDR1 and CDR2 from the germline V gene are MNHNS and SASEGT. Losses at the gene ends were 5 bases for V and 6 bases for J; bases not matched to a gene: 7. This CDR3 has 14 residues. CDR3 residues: CASSSIGQGGEQYF. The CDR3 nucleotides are TGTGCCAGCAGTTCGATCGGACAGGGGGGCGAGCAGTACTTC.

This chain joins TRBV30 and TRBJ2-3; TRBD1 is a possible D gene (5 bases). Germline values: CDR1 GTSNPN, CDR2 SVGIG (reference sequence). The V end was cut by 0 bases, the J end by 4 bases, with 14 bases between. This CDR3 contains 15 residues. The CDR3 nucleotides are TGTGCCTGGAGTGTGGGGCGCCGGATGCCAGATACGCAGTATTTT. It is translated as CAWSVGRRMPDTQYF.

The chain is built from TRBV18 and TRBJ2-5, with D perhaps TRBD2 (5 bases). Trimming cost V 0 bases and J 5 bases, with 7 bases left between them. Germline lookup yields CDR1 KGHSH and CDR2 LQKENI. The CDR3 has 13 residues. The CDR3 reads CASSPPGGETQYF. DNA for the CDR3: TGTGCCAGCTCACCACCTGGCGGGGAGACCCAGTACTTC.

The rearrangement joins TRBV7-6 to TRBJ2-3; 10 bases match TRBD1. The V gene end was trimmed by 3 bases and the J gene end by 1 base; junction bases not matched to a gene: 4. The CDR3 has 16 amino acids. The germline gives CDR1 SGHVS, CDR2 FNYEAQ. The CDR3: CASSFHGQGGTDTQYF. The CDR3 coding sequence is TGTGCCAGCAGCTTCCATGGACAGGGGGGCACAGATACGCAGTATTTT. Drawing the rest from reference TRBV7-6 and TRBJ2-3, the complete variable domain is GAGVSQSPRYKVTKRGQDVALRCDPISGHVSLYWYRQALGQGPEFLTYFNYEAQQDKSGLPNDRFSAERPEGSISTLTIQRTEQRDSAMYRCASSFHGQGGTDTQYFGPGTRLTVL.

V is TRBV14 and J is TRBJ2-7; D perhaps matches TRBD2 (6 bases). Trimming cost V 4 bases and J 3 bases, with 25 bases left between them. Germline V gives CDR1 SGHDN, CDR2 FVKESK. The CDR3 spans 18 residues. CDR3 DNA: TGTGCCAGCAGCCCACGTAACAGGCTGTGGGGGGTTTTCTACGAGCAGTACTTC. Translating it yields CASSPRNRLWGVFYEQYF.

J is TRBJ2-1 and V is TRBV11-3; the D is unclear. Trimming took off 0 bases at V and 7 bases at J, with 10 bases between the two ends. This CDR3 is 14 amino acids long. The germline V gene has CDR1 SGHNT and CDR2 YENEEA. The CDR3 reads CASSLEVFRNEQFF. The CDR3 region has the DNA TGTGCCAGCAGCTTAGAGGTGTTTAGAAATGAGCAGTTCTTC.

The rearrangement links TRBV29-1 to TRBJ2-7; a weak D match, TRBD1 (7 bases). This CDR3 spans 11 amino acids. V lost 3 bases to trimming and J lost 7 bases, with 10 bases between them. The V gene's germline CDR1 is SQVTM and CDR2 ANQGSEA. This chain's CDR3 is CSVDRGDEQYF. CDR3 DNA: TGCAGCGTTGACAGGGGGGATGAGCAGTACTTC.

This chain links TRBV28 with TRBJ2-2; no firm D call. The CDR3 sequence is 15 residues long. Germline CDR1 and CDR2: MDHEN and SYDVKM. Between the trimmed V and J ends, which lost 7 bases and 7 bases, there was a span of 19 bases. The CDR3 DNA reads TGTGCCAGCATGGATTCCAGGCGAGCTCGCGGGGAGCTGTTTTTT. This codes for CASMDSRRARGELFF.

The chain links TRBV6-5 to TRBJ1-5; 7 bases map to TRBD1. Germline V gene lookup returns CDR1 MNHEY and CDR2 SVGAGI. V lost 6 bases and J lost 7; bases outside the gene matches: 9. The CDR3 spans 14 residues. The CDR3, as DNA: TGTGCCAGCAGCCGAGACAGGGTGAACCAGCCCCAGCATTTT. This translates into CASSRDRVNQPQHF.

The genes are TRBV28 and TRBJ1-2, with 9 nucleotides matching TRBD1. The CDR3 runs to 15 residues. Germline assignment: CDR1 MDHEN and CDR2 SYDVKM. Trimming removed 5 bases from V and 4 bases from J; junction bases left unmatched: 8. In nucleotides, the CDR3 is TGTGCCAGCAGTCTCACAGGGGGCGTCGGCTATGGCTACACCTTC. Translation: CASSLTGGVGYGYTF.

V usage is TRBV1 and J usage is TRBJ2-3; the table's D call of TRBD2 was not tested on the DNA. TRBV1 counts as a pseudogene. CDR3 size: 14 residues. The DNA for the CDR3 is TGCACCAGCGGAAAAGCGGGGATCACAGATACGCAGTATTTT. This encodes CTSGKAGITDTQYF.

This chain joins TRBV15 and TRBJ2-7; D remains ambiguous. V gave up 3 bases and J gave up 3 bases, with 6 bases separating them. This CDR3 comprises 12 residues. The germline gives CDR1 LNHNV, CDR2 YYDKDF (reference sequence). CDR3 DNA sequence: TGTGCCACCAGCAGTACAAGCTACGAGCAGTACTTC. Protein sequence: CATSSTSYEQYF.

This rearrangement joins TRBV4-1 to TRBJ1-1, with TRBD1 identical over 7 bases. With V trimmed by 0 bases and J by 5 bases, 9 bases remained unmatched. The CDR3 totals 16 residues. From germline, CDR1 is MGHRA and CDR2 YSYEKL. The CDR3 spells CASSQDFRQGRTEAFF. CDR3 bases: TGCGCCAGCAGCCAAGATTTCAGACAGGGTCGTACTGAAGCTTTCTTT.

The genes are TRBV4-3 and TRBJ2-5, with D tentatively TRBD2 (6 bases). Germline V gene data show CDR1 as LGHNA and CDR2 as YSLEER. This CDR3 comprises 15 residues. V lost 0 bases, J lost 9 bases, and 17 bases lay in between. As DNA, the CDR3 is TGCGCCAGCAGCCAAGATGCCTTTACCCGGGGGTCCCAGTACTTC. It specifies CASSQDAFTRGSQYF.

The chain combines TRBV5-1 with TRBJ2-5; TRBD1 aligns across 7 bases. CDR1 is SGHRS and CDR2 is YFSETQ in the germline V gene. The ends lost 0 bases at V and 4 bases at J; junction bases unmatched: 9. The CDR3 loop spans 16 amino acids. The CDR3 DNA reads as TGCGCCAGCAGCTTGGGTAACAGGGGCAGGGGAGAGACCCAGTACTTC. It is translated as CASSLGNRGRGETQYF. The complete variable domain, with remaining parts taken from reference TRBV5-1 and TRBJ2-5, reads KAGVTQTPRYLIKTRGQQVTLSCSPISGHRSVSWYQQTPGQGLQFLFEYFSETQRNKGNFPGRFSGRQFSNSRSEMNVSTLELGDSALYLCASSLGNRGRGETQYFGPGTRLLVL.

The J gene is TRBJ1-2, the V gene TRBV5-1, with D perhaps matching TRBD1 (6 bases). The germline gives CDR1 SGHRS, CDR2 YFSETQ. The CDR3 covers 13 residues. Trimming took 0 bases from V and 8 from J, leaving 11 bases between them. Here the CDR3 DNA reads TGCGCCAGCAGCTTGGAACAGGGAAGCGGCTACACCTTC. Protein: CASSLEQGSGYTF.

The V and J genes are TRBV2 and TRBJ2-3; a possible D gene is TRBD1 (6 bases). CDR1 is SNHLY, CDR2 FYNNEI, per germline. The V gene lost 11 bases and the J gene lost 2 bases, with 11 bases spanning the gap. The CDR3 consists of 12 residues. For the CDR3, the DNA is TGTGCCGGCCGGGACAACACAGATACGCAGTATTTT. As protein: CAGRDNTDTQYF.

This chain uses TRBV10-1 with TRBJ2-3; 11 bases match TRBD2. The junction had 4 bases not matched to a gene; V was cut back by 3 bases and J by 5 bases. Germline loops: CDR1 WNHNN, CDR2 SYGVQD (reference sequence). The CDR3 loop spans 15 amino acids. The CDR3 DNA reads TGCGCCAGCAGTGATAGCGGGAGGGCCCTAGATACGCAGTATTTT. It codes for CASSDSGRALDTQYF.

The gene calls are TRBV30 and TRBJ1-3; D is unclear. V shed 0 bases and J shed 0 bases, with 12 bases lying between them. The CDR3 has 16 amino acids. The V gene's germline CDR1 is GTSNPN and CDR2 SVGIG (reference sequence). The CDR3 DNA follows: TGTGCCTGGAGTGTACCGAGGTCCAGCTCTGGAAACACCATATATTTT. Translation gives CAWSVPRSSSGNTIYF.

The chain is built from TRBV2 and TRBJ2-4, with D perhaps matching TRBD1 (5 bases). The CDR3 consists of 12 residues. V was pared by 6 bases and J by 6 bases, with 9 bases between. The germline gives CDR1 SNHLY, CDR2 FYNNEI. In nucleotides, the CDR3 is TGTGCCAGCAGCGACAGCATAAACATTCAGTACTTC. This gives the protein CASSDSINIQYF.

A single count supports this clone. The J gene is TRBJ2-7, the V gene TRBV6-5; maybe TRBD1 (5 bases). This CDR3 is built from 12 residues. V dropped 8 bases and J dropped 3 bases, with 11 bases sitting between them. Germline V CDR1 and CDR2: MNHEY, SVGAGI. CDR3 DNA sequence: TGTGCCAGCTCGGCCAGGGACTACGAGCAGTACTTC. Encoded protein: CASSARDYEQYF.

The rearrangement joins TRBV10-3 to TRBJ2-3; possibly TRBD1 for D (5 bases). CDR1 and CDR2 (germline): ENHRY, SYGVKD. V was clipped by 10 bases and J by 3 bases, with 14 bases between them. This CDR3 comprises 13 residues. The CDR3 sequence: CATTGAVTDTQYF. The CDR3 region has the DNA TGTGCCACCACAGGAGCAGTTACAGATACGCAGTATTTT.